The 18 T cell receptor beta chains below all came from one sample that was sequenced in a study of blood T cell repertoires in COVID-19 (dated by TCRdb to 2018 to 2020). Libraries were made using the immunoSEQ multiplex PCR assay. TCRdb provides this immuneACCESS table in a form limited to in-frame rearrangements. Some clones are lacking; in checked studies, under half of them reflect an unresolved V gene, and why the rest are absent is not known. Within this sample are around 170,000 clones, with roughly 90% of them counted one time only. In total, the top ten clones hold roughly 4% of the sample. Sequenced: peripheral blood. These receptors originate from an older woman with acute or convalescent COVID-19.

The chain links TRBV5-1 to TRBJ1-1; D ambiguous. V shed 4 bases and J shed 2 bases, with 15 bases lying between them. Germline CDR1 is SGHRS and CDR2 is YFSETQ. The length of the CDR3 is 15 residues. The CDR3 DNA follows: TGCGCCAGCAGCAGAGCAGCTAGCACAAACACTGAAGCTTTCTTT. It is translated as CASSRAASTNTEAFF.

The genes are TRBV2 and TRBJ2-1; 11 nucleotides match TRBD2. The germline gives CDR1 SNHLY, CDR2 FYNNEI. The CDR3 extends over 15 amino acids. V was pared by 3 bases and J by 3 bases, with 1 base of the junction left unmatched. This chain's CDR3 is CASSDSGRGYNEQFF. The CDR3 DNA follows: TGTGCCAGCAGTGATAGCGGGAGGGGCTACAATGAGCAGTTCTTC.

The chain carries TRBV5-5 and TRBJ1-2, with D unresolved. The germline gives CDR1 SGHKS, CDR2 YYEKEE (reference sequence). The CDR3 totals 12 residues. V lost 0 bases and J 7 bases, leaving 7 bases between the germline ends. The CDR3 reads CASSLDGGGYTF. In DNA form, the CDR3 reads TGTGCCAGCAGCTTGGACGGTGGTGGCTACACCTTC.

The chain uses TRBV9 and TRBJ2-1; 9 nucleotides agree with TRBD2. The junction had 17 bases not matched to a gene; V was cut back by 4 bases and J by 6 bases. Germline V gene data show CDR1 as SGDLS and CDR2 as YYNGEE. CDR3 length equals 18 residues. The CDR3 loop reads CASSPTGTSSPGGNEQFF. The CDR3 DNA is TGTGCCAGCAGCCCAACCGGGACTAGCTCCCCCGGCGGCAATGAGCAGTTCTTC.

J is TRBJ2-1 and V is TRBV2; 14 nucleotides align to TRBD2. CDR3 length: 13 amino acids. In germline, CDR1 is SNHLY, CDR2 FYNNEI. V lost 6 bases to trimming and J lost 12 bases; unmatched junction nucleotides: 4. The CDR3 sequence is CASRGTSGSWQFF. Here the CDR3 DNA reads TGTGCCAGCAGAGGGACTAGCGGGAGCTGGCAGTTCTTC.

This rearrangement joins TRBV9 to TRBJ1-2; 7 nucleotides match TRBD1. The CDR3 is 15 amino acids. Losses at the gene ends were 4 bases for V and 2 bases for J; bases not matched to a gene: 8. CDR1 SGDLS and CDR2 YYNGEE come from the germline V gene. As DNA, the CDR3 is TGTGCCAGCAGCCCCCGACAGGGACAGAACTATGGCTACACCTTC. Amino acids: CASSPRQGQNYGYTF.

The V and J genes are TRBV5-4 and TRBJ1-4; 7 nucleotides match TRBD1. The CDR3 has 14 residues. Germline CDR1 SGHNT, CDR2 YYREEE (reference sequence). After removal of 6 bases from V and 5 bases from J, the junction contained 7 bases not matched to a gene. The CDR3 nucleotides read TGTGCCAGCACCAAACAGGGACAGAATGAAAAACTGTTTTTT. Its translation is CASTKQGQNEKLFF.

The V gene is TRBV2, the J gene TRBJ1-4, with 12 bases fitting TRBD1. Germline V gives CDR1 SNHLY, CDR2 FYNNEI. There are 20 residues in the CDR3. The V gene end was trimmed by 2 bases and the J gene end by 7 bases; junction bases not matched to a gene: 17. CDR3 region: CASSEIGVGTGGRFGEKLFF. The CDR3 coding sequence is TGTGCCAGCAGTGAAATAGGTGTCGGGACAGGGGGCCGGTTTGGTGAAAAACTGTTTTTT. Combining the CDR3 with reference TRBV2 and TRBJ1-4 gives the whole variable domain EPEVTQTPSHQVTQMGQEVILRCVPISNHLYFYWYRQILGQKVEFLVSFYNNEISEKSEIFDDQFSVERPDGSNFTLKIRSTKLEDSAMYFCASSEIGVGTGGRFGEKLFFGSGTQLSVL.

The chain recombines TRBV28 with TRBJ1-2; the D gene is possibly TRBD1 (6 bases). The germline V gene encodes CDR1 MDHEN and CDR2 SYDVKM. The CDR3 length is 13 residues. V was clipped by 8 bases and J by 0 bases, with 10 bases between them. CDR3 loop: CASRRGSNYGYTF. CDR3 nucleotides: TGTGCCAGCCGCAGGGGATCTAACTATGGCTACACCTTC.

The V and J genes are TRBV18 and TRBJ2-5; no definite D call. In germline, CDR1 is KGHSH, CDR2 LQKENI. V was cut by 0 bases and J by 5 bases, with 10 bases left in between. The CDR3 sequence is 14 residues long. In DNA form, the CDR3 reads TGTGCCAGCTCACCACCGCCGGGTCGGGAGACCCAGTACTTC. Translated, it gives CASSPPPGRETQYF.

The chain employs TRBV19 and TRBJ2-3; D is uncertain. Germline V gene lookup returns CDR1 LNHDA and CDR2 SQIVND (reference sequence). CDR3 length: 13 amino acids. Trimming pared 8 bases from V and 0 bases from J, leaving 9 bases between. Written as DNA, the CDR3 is TGTGCCAGTCGCCAAACAAGCACAGATACGCAGTATTTT. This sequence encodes CASRQTSTDTQYF.

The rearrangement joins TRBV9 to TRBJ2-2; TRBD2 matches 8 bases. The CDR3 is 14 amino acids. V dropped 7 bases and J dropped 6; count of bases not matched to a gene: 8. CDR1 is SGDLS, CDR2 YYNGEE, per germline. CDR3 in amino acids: CASGPTGGAGELFF. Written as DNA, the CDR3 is TGTGCCAGCGGACCAACCGGGGGGGCCGGGGAGCTGTTTTTT.

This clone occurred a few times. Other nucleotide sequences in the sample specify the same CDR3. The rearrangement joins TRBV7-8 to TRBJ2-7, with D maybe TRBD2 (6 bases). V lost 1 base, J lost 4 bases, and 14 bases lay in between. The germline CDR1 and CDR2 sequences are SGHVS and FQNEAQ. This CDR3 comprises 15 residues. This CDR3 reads CASSLVVGGGYEQYF. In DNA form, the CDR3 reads TGTGCCAGCAGCTTAGTTGTGGGGGGTGGGTACGAGCAGTACTTC.

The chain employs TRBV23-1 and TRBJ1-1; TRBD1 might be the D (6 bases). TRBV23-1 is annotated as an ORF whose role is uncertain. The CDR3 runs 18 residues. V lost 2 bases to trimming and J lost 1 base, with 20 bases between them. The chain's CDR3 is CASSQPLGPGQKNTEAFF. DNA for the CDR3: TGCGCCAGCAGTCAACCTTTGGGACCGGGACAAAAGAACACTGAAGCTTTCTTT.

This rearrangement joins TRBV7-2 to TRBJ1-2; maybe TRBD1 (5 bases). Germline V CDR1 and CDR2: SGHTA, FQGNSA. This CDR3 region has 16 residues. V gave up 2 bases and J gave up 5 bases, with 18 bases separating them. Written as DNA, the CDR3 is TGTGCCAGCAGCTTACGGGATGGGGGGACGGGGTATGGCTACACCTTC. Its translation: CASSLRDGGTGYGYTF.

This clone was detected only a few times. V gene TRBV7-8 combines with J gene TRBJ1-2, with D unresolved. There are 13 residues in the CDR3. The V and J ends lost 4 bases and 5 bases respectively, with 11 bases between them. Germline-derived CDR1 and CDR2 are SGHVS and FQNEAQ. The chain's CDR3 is CASSYRGPYGYTF. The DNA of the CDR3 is TGTGCCAGCAGCTATCGAGGGCCATATGGCTACACCTTC.

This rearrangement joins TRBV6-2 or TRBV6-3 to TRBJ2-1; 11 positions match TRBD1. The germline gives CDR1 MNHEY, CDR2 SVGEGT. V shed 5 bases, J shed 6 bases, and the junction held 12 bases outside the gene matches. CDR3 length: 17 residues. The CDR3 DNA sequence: TGTGCCAGCAGTAGAAGGTCGGGACAGGGGGTGATCAATGAGCAGTTCTTC. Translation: CASSRRSGQGVINEQFF.

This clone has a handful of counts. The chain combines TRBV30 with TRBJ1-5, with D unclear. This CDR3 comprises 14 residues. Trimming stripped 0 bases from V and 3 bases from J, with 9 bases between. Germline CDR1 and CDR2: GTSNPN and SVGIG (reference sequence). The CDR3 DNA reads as TGTGCCTGGAGTGTAGCCGATTTCAATCAGCCCCAGCATTTT. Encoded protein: CAWSVADFNQPQHF. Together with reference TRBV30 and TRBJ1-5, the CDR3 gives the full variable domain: SQTIHQWPATLVQPVGSPLSLECTVEGTSNPNLYWYRQAAGRGLQLLFYSVGIGQISSEVPQNLSASRPQDRQFILSSKKLLLSDSGFYLCAWSVADFNQPQHFGDGTRLSIL.